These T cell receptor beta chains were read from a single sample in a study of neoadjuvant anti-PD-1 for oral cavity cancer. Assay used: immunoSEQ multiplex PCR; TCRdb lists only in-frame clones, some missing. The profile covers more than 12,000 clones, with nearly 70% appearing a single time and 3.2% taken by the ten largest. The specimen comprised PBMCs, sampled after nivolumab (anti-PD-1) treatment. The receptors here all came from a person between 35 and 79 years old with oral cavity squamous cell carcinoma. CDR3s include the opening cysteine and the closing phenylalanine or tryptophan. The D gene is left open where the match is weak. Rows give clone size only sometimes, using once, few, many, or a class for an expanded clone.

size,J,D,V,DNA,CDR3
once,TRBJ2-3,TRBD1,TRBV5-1,TGCGCCAGCAGCCCGGGACAGAACACAGATACGCAGTATTTT,CASSPGQNTDTQYF
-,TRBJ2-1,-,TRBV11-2,TGTGCCAGCAGCCGGAACGCACTGAGCTCCTACAATGAGCAGTTCTTC,CASSRNALSSYNEQFF
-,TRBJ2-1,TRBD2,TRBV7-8,TGTGCCAGCAGCTTCTCAGGGACTAGCAGCAATGAGCAGTTCTTC,CASSFSGTSSNEQFF
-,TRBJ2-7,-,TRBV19,TGTGCCCCTCCTTGGAGGGTCGAGCAGTACTTC,CAPPWRVEQYF
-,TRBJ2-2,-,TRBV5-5,TGTGCCAGCAGCAGAGTTAACACCGGGGAGCTGTTTTTT,CASSRVNTGELFF
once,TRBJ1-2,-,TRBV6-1,TGTGCCAGTTTGGACAGATCCGACCTTAACTATGGCTACACCTTC,CASLDRSDLNYGYTF
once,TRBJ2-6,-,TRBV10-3,TGTGCCATCAGTGAAGTCTGGACTAACGACGTCCTGACTTTC,CAISEVWTNDVLTF
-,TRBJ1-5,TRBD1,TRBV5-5,TGTGCCAGCAGCTTGGCCGGGCAGGGGGGTCAGCCCCAGCATTTT,CASSLAGQGGQPQHF
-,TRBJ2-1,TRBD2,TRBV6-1,TGTGCCAGCAGTGAACTAGCGGGGGTCAATGAGCAGTTCTTC,CASSELAGVNEQFF
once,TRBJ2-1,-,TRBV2,TGTGCCAGCAGTGAAGGGGGCCTCCAGGTACTTACTGAGCAGTTCTTC,CASSEGGLQVLTEQFF
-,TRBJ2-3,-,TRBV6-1,TGTGCCAGCAGTGAAATGGGGTCCAGCACAGATACGCAGTATTTT,CASSEMGSSTDTQYF
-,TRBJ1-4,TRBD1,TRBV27,TGTGCCAGCAGAAGAAGACAGGGGGTGAATGAAAAACTGTTTTTT,CASRRRQGVNEKLFF
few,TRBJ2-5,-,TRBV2,TGTGCCAGCAGGTCCGGGGGAGAGACCCAGTACTTC,CASRSGGETQYF
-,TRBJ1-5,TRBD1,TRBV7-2,TGTGCCAGCAGCTTATTTTCGTGGACAGGGGGAACGGAAGATCAGCCCCAGCATTTT,CASSLFSWTGGTEDQPQHF
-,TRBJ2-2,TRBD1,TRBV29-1,TGCAGCGCTAAACCGGGACAGGGCACCGGGGAGCTGTTTTTT,CSAKPGQGTGELFF
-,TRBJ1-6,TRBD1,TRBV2,TGTGCCAGCAGTGTGACAGGGCCCAACTCCTATAATTCACCCCTCCACTTT,CASSVTGPNSYNSPLHF